The text below deals with one T cell receptor beta chain. The entry originates in a study of T cells expressing NK-cell markers. Across the whole study: Repertoires of TCR beta were obtained from T cells sorted as CD3+CD56+NKG2C+, CD3+CD56+NKG2C- and CD3+CD56-NKG2C+.

TCRdb re-called the 5' RACE reads and shows each CDR3 protein once, DNA omitted. This repertoire comprises 400,000 to 500,000 distinct CDR3 sequences; its ten largest clones make up 7.3%. The receptor was derived from a woman between 18 and 70 years old in good health. The specimen was blood T cells: a sorted CD56 or NKG2C T cell subset, CD4+ or CD8+ T cells, or bulk PBMC T cells (not recorded which).

CDR3 residues: CASTLSGSSFKNEQFF. The chain combines TRBV12-3 or TRBV12-4 with TRBJ2-1; with no DNA, the TCRdb D assignment of TRBD2 cannot be verified. CDR3 size: 16 residues.